Presented here are 4 T cell receptor beta chains from one specimen sequenced in a study of CD8+ T cells in alopecia areata. TCR sequencing used cDNA made by reverse transcription of extracted RNA. TCRdb's copy holds only in-frame clones and misses some; the assay was immunoSEQ multiplex PCR. The repertoire has more than 100,000 clones, 50% to 60% of them found once; the top ten carry 4.5%. The starting material was CD4+ T cells sorted from blood, obtained at week 0. The receptors shown here come from a human donor with alopecia areata.

In this sample, this clone turned up a few times. V usage is TRBV4-3 and J usage is TRBJ1-4; D is unresolved. Germline V gene lookup returns CDR1 LGHNA and CDR2 YSLEER. Trimming pared 0 bases from V and 7 bases from J, leaving 6 bases between. CDR3 length: 13 amino acids. The CDR3 nucleotides are TGCGCCAGCAGCCAAGATAGGGCTGAAAAACTGTTTTTT. Protein: CASSQDRAEKLFF.

The chain recombines TRBV6-5 with TRBJ1-1; no definite D call. The CDR3 is made up of 13 amino acids. Trimming cost V 2 bases and J 3 bases, with 7 bases left between them. Looked up from germline, CDR1 is MNHEY and CDR2 is SVGAGI. The CDR3 coding sequence is TGTGCCAGCAGTTACGACGGGGACACTGAAGCTTTCTTT. Its translation: CASSYDGDTEAFF.

This clone was seen just once. J is TRBJ1-2 and V is TRBV7-9; 8 bases line up with TRBD1. J was trimmed by 6 bases and V by 5 bases; bases with no gene match: 11. The germline V gene has CDR1 SEHNR and CDR2 FQNEAQ (reference sequence). This CDR3 has 15 amino acids. CDR3 residues: CASSQTRQGRNGYTF. The CDR3 DNA reads TGTGCCAGCAGCCAGACACGACAGGGGAGGAATGGCTACACCTTC. Combining the CDR3 with reference TRBV7-9 and TRBJ1-2 gives the whole variable domain DTGVSQNPRHKITKRGQNVTFRCDPISEHNRLYWYRQTLGQGPEFLTYFQNEAQLEKSRLLSDRFSAERPKGSFSTLEIQRTEQGDSAMYLCASSQTRQGRNGYTFGSGTRLTVV.

This clone occurred a few times. The V gene is TRBV7-2, the J gene TRBJ2-5; D is ambiguous. CDR3 length: 13 amino acids. Trimming took 7 bases from V and 4 from J, leaving 13 bases between them. Germline CDR1 reads SGHTA; CDR2 reads FQGNSA. Here the CDR3 reads CASINMGSETQYF. CDR3 nucleotide sequence: TGTGCCAGCATCAACATGGGGTCAGAGACCCAGTACTTC.